This record concerns one TCR beta chain sequence. The antigen remains undetermined. This record belongs to a study of T cell responses to AZD1222 COVID-19 vaccine. General observations from the study: The donors showed a predominance of white British ancestry and of females, with possible underestimation of clonal diversity.

Generated by immunoSEQ multiplex PCR, the TCRdb table keeps only in-frame clones and is missing some. The table has about 180,000 clones, less than 90% seen once. This CDR3 has 15 residues. Per germline, CDR1 LNHDA and CDR2 SQIVND (reference sequence). With 6 bases clipped from V and 4 bases from J, the junction kept 5 bases outside the gene matches. The rearrangement joins TRBV19 to TRBJ2-5, with 13 positions matching TRBD2. Specimen: peripheral blood, collected on day 0 of AZD1222 vaccination. The receptor was isolated from an adult in good health. The CDR3 nucleotides read TGTGCCAGTAGCGGACTAGCGGGAGAGACAGAGACCCAGTACTTC. Amino acid sequence: CASSGLAGETETQYF.